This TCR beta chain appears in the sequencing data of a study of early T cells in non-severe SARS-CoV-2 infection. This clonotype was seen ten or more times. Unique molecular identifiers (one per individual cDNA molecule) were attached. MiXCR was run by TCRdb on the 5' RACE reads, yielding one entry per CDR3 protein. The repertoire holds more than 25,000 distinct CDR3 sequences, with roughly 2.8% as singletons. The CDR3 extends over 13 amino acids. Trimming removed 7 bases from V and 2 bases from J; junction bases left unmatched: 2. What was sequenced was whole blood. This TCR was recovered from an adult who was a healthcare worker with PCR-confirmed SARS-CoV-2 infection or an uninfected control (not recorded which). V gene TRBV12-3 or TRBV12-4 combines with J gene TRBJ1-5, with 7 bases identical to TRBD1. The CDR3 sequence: CASKGAGNQPQHF. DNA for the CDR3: TGTGCCAGCAAGGGGGCGGGCAATCAGCCCCAGCATTTT.